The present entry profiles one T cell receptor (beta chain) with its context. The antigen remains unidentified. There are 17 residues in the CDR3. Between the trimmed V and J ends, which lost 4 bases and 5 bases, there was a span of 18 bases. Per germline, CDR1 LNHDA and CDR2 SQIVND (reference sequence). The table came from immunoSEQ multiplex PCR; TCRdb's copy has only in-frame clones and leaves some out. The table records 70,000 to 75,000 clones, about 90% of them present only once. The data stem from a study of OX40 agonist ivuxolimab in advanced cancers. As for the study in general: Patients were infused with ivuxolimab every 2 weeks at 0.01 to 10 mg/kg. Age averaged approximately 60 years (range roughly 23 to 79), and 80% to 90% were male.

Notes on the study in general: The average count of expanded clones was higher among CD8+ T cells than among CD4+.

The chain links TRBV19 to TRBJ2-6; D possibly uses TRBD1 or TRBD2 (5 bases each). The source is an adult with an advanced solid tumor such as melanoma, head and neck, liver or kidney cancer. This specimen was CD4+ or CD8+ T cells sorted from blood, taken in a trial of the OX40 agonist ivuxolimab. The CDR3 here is CASSTPGPGYRANVLTF. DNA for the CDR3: TGTGCCAGTAGTACTCCGGGACCCGGCTATCGGGCCAACGTCCTGACTTTC. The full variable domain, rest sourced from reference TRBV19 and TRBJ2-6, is DGGITQSPKYLFRKEGQNVTLSCEQNLNHDAMYWYRQDPGQGLRLIYYSQIVNDFQKGDIAEGYSVSREKKESFPLTVTSAQKNPTAFYLCASSTPGPGYRANVLTFGAGSRLTVL.